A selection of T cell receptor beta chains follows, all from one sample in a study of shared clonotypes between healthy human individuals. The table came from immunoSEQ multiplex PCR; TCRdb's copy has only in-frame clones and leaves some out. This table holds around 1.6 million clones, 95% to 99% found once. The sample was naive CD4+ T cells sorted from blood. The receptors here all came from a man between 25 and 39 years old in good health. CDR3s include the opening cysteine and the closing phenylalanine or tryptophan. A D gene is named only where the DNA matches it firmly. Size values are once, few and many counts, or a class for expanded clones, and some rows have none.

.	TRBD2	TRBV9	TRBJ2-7	TGTGCCAGCAGCGTAGCTATGGCGGGAGGGCCTGTCGAGCAGTACTTC	CASSVAMAGGPVEQYF
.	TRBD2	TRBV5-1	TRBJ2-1	TGCGCCAGCAGCTTCTCGCTAGCGGGAGTTAATGAGCAGTTCTTC	CASSFSLAGVNEQFF
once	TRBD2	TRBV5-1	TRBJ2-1	TGCGCCAGCAGCACTTCTTTAGCGGGAGGATACAATGAGCAGTTCTTC	CASSTSLAGGYNEQFF
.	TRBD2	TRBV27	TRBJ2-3	TGTGCCAGCAGTCCCCTAGCGGGAGCCACCACAGATACGCAGTATTTT	CASSPLAGATTDTQYF
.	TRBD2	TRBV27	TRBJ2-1	TGTGCCAGCAGCTTCCGGGAGGGCCGCAGAGGGCAGTTCTTC	CASSFREGRRGQFF
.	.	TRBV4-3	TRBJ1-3	TGCGCCAGCAGCCAAGATCTTGGGGTTGGAAACACCATATATTTT	CASSQDLGVGNTIYF
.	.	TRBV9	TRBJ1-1	TGTGCCAGCAGCGTAGAAAGCAGGGGTACTGAAGCTTTCTTT	CASSVESRGTEAFF
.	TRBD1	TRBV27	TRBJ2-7	TGTGCCAGCAGTTTTTCCCCAGGGGGCTACGAGCAGTACTTC	CASSFSPGGYEQYF
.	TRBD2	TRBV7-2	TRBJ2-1	TGTGCCAGCAGCTTAGCTAGCGGGGGCTCCTACAATGAGCAGTTCTTC	CASSLASGGSYNEQFF
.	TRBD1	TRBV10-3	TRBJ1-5	TGTGCCATCAGTGAGTCGTCCAGGGGGGCCTTAAAGCATCAGCCCCAGCATTTT	CAISESSRGALKHQPQHF
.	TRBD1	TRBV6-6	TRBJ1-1	TGTGCCAGCAGTTACCTTATTGGACAGGGTAACACTGAAGCTTTCTTT	CASSYLIGQGNTEAFF
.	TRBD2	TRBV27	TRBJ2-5	TGTGCCAGCAGTTCCCCCCGGGAGGGCCCGTTCGAGACCCAGTACTTC	CASSSPREGPFETQYF
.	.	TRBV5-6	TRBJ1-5	TGTGCCAGCAGCTTGTTAGTAGGGGGCAATCAGCCCCAGCATTTT	CASSLLVGGNQPQHF
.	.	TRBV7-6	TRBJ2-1	TGTGCCAGCAGCCCCAACCAAGGGGGGGGGAATGAGCAGTTCTTC	CASSPNQGGGNEQFF
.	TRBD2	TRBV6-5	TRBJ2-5	TGTGCCAGCAGTTACGGTGGGAGGGCCCGAGAGACCCAGTACTTC	CASSYGGRARETQYF
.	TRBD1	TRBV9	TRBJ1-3	TGTGCCAGCAGCGTGGGAGGGGACAGGGGAAACACCATATATTTT	CASSVGGDRGNTIYF
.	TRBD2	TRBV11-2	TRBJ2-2	TGTGCCAGCAGCGCCGCACCATGGACTAGCGGGGCCCGGATCGGGGAGCTGTTTTTT	CASSAAPWTSGARIGELFF
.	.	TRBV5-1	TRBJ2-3	TGCGCCAGCAGCTTGGTACCGACAGATACGCAGTATTTT	CASSLVPTDTQYF
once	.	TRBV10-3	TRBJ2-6	TGTGCCATCAGTGAAGGGCCCTCTGGGGCCAACGTCCTGACTTTC	CAISEGPSGANVLTF
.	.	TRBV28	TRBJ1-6	TGTGCCAGCAGACGGTACCGGGACACCTCTAATTCACCCCTCCACTTT	CASRRYRDTSNSPLHF
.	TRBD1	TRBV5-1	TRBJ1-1	TGCGCCAGCAGCTTAGGACAGGGGTCTATGAACACTGAAGCTTTCTTT	CASSLGQGSMNTEAFF
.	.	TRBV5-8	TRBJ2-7	TGTGCCAGCAGCCGCCGGGACATTACCTACGAGCAGTACTTC	CASSRRDITYEQYF
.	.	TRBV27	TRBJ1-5	TGTGCCAGCAGCCCCGACCCTTCCTTCAATCAGCCCCAGCATTTT	CASSPDPSFNQPQHF
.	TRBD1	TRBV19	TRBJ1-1	TGTGCCAGTGGGGACAGGGCTGACACTGAAGCTTTCTTT	CASGDRADTEAFF
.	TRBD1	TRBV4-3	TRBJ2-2	TGCGCCAGCAGCCAAGAGGCCAGGGGGCTTACCGGGGAGCTGTTTTTT	CASSQEARGLTGELFF
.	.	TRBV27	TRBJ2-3	TGTGCCAGCAGTTTAGTCCAGGGCACAGATACGCAGTATTTT	CASSLVQGTDTQYF
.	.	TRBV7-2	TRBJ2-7	TGTGCCAGCAGCTTAGGGAGGTTAACAGGAGTACGAGAGCAGTACTTC	CASSLGRLTGVREQYF
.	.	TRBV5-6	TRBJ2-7	TGTGCCAGCAGCTTGGCTGGACTCCTGTCTCGCGAGCAGTACTTC	CASSLAGLLSREQYF
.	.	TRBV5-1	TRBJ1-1	TGCGCCAGCTCTGGGCGGGCACCTCCTTCGAACACTGAAGCTTTCTTT	CASSGRAPPSNTEAFF